The rows below give T cell receptor beta chains drawn from one sample of a study of shared clonotypes between healthy human individuals. Only in-frame clones appear in the TCRdb table, and some are missing; sequencing was by immunoSEQ multiplex PCR. The sample holds 2 million to 2.5 million clones, about 92% seen once. The material sequenced was naive CD8+ T cells from PBMCs. Receptor source: a man aged 18-30 years in good health. Some clones in this sample may be carry-over from other donors' samples. Both conserved end residues are part of each CDR3. The D gene is left open where the match is weak. Expanded clones get a size class; other rows say once, few or many, or leave the size out.

D gene: TRBD1
V gene: TRBV7-9
clone size: NA
J gene: TRBJ2-7
CDR3 DNA: TGTGCCAGCAGCCGCGGGACAGGAACGCCAAGATCCTACGAGCAGTACTTC
CDR3 protein: CASSRGTGTPRSYEQYF

D gene: NA
V gene: TRBV9
clone size: NA
J gene: TRBJ2-7
CDR3 DNA: TGTGCCAGCAGCACCGGGAGTCCAAACGAGCAGTACTTC
CDR3 protein: CASSTGSPNEQYF

D gene: TRBD1
V gene: TRBV13
clone size: NA
J gene: TRBJ2-7
CDR3 DNA: TGTGCCAGCAGCCCAACAGGGGGCGAGCAGTACTTC
CDR3 protein: CASSPTGGEQYF

D gene: TRBD1
V gene: TRBV25-1
clone size: NA
J gene: TRBJ1-6
CDR3 DNA: TGTGCCCTGGGGGACAGAGGATCACCCCTCCACTTT
CDR3 protein: CALGDRGSPLHF

D gene: NA
V gene: TRBV7-9
clone size: once
J gene: TRBJ1-3
CDR3 DNA: TGTGCCAGCAGCTCCGACGATAGCTCTGGAAACACCATATATTTT
CDR3 protein: CASSSDDSSGNTIYF

D gene: NA
V gene: TRBV19
clone size: NA
J gene: TRBJ2-7
CDR3 DNA: TGTGCCACCTCCTCGGCGGGCAGCTCCTACGAGCAGTACTTC
CDR3 protein: CATSSAGSSYEQYF

D gene: NA
V gene: TRBV11-2
clone size: NA
J gene: TRBJ2-7
CDR3 DNA: TGTGCCAGCAGCTTCTTCCCAGCCTACGAGCAGTACTTC
CDR3 protein: CASSFFPAYEQYF

D gene: NA
V gene: TRBV5-1
clone size: NA
J gene: TRBJ1-1
CDR3 DNA: TGCGCCAGCAGCTTGGAGGGAAGGGGGGCTGGGGAAGCTTTCTTT
CDR3 protein: CASSLEGRGAGEAFF

D gene: NA
V gene: TRBV19
clone size: NA
J gene: TRBJ1-5
CDR3 DNA: TGTGCCAGTAGTATAACTTTTTGGACGCCCGACAATCAGCCCCAGCATTTT
CDR3 protein: CASSITFWTPDNQPQHF

D gene: TRBD1
V gene: TRBV27
clone size: NA
J gene: TRBJ2-7
CDR3 DNA: TGTGCCAGCAGCATGACAGGGGATGGTTACGAGCAGTACTTC
CDR3 protein: CASSMTGDGYEQYF

D gene: TRBD1
V gene: TRBV27
clone size: NA
J gene: TRBJ1-2
CDR3 DNA: TGTGCCAGCAGTACGGGGACAGGGGGCGCATTTGACTATGGCTACACCTTC
CDR3 protein: CASSTGTGGAFDYGYTF

D gene: NA
V gene: TRBV19
clone size: once
J gene: TRBJ1-3
CDR3 DNA: TGTGCCAGTAGTCCCAGGGGCTCTGGAAACACCATATATTTT
CDR3 protein: CASSPRGSGNTIYF

D gene: TRBD2
V gene: TRBV7-2
clone size: NA
J gene: TRBJ2-7
CDR3 DNA: TGTGCCAGCAGCTCCCCAGCGGGAGCCGTCTACGAGCAGTACTTC
CDR3 protein: CASSSPAGAVYEQYF

D gene: NA
V gene: TRBV6-5
clone size: NA
J gene: TRBJ1-2
CDR3 DNA: TGTGCCAGCAGTTACTCTTGGACGAAAAAGTACTATGGCTACACCTTC
CDR3 protein: CASSYSWTKKYYGYTF

D gene: TRBD1
V gene: TRBV27
clone size: NA
J gene: TRBJ1-4
CDR3 DNA: TGTGCCAGCAGCTCCGTCGGGGACAGCCTAAATGAAAAACTGTTTTTT
CDR3 protein: CASSSVGDSLNEKLFF

D gene: TRBD1
V gene: TRBV7-9
clone size: NA
J gene: TRBJ2-3
CDR3 DNA: TGTGCCAGCAGCCAAAGCCGGGACAGAGGCACAGATACGCAGTATTTT
CDR3 protein: CASSQSRDRGTDTQYF

D gene: NA
V gene: TRBV5-4
clone size: NA
J gene: TRBJ1-1
CDR3 DNA: TGTGCCAGCAGCTTAACCGGCCCACGGGACACGAACACTGAAGCTTTCTTT
CDR3 protein: CASSLTGPRDTNTEAFF

D gene: NA
V gene: TRBV9
clone size: NA
J gene: TRBJ2-1
CDR3 DNA: TGTGCCAGCAGCGTAGAGGGGAACCGGGCCTACAATGAGCAGTTCTTC
CDR3 protein: CASSVEGNRAYNEQFF